The table lists the clone carrying this TCR beta chain with many counts. The germline V gene has CDR1 LGHDT and CDR2 YNNKEL (reference sequence). V lost 4 bases to trimming and J lost 5 bases, with 12 bases between them. There are 13 residues in the CDR3. The data were taken from a study of early T cells in non-severe SARS-CoV-2 infection. Study-wide context: The study sequenced bulk RNA from unsorted whole blood, with chains unpaired.

Unique molecular identifiers (one per individual cDNA molecule) were attached. TCRdb analysed the 5' RACE reads with MiXCR anew, one entry per CDR3 protein. The data contain 60,000 to 75,000 distinct CDR3 sequences, about 11% of them singletons. Sequences were obtained from whole blood. V and J are TRBV3-1 and TRBJ2-7; perhaps TRBD2 as D (5 bases). This receptor was obtained from an adult who was a healthcare worker with PCR-confirmed SARS-CoV-2 infection or an uninfected control (not recorded which). CDR3 loop: CASSPAGVHEQYF. The CDR3 nucleotides read TGTGCCAGCAGCCCGGCCGGGGTCCACGAGCAGTACTTC.